A selection of T cell receptor beta chains follows, all from one sample in a study of blood T cell repertoires in COVID-19. Repertoires were generated with immunoSEQ multiplex PCR, while TCRdb's copy carries only in-frame clones and drops some. The table includes about 62,000 clones, about 75% detected once. The sequencing input was PBMCs or T cells enriched from blood (not recorded which). The receptor set was obtained from a woman aged 55-69 years who had been exposed to COVID-19. Each CDR3 is given with its conserved first and last residue. D genes are given only for firm matches. Size values are once, few and many counts, or a class for expanded clones, and some rows have none.

CASSLRSNDGELFF | TGTGCCAGCAGCTTACGGTCCAACGACGGGGAGCTGTTTTTT | once | TRBJ2-2 | . | TRBV7-8
CASSIGRGLSNTGELFF | TGTGCCAGTAGTATTGGCAGGGGGCTTTCGAACACCGGGGAGCTGTTTTTT | . | TRBJ2-2 | TRBD1 | TRBV19
CASSEATGGPYSNQPQHF | TGTGCCAGCAGTGAAGCGACAGGGGGCCCATATAGCAATCAGCCCCAGCATTTT | . | TRBJ1-5 | TRBD1 | TRBV6-1
CASRPGQYNTGELFF | TGTGCCAGCAGGCCGGGACAGTATAACACCGGGGAGCTGTTTTTT | . | TRBJ2-2 | TRBD1 | TRBV2
CASSLAGGRVAKNIQYF | TGTGCCAGCAGTTTAGCGGGAGGGAGGGTAGCCAAAAACATTCAGTACTTC | . | TRBJ2-4 | TRBD2 | TRBV6-2/TRBV6-3
CASSLAISYEQYF | TGTGCCAGCAGCTTAGCTATCTCCTACGAGCAGTACTTC | few | TRBJ2-7 | . | TRBV7-6
CASSPHRDDYEQYF | TGTGCCAGCAGTCCGCACAGGGATGACTACGAGCAGTACTTC | . | TRBJ2-7 | . | TRBV9
CASSVSGGVSNEKLFF | TGTGCCAGCAGCGTATCAGGGGGTGTCTCGAATGAAAAACTGTTTTTT | many | TRBJ1-4 | TRBD1 | TRBV9
CATLPGQRGNTIYF | TGCGCCACCTTACCGGGACAGAGAGGAAACACCATATATTTT | . | TRBJ1-3 | TRBD1 | TRBV10-2
CASSLDQGGSGELFF | TGCGCCAGCAGCTTGGATCAGGGAGGGAGCGGGGAGCTGTTTTTT | . | TRBJ2-2 | TRBD2 | TRBV5-1
CASSLRGGGYTF | TGTGCCAGCAGTTTACGGGGAGGGGGCTACACCTTC | . | TRBJ1-2 | . | TRBV27
CASSSRDSYGYTF | TGTGCCAGCAGCTCCCGGGACAGCTATGGCTACACCTTC | . | TRBJ1-2 | TRBD1 | TRBV7-2
CASSYSRNTEAFF | TGTGCCAGCAGTTACTCCCGGAACACTGAAGCTTTCTTT | . | TRBJ1-1 | . | TRBV6-5
CATSDFGDRGRSYNEQFF | TGTGCCACCAGTGATTTTGGGGACAGGGGGCGGTCCTACAATGAGCAGTTCTTC | . | TRBJ2-1 | TRBD1 | TRBV24-1
CASSFATLATVPGELFF | TGTGCCAGCAGCTTCGCTACCCTAGCGACGGTACCCGGGGAGCTGTTTTTT | . | TRBJ2-2 | . | TRBV5-8
CAWSGSLQVNYGYTF | TGTGCCTGGAGTGGATCTCTCCAGGTAAACTATGGCTACACCTTC | few | TRBJ1-2 | . | TRBV30
CASSLLAVSYNEQFF | TGCGCCAGCAGCCTATTAGCGGTTTCCTACAATGAGCAGTTCTTC | . | TRBJ2-1 | . | TRBV4-1
CASSLARSSGIGNEQFF | TGTGCCAGCAGCTTAGCGCGTAGTAGCGGGATTGGCAATGAGCAGTTCTTC | . | TRBJ2-1 | TRBD2 | TRBV7-9
CASSQTDYGYTF | TGTGCCAGCAGCCAAACGGACTATGGCTACACCTTC | . | TRBJ1-2 | . | TRBV7-8
CASSIEGGYEQYF | TGTGCCAGTAGTATAGAAGGGGGTTACGAGCAGTACTTC | . | TRBJ2-7 | . | TRBV19
CASSEAGTGTNEQFF | TGTGCCAGCAGCGAGGCCGGGACAGGGACCAATGAGCAGTTCTTC | . | TRBJ2-1 | TRBD1 | TRBV9
CAWSVRRLSSNSPLHF | TGTGCCTGGAGTGTTCGGAGGTTATCTAGCAATTCACCCCTCCACTTT | . | TRBJ1-6 | . | TRBV30
CASSKLAGGETQYF | TGTGCCAGCAGTAAACTAGCGGGGGGAGAGACCCAGTACTTC | . | TRBJ2-5 | TRBD2 | TRBV5-6
CASSLGGLGTYNEQFF | TGTGCCAGCAGCTTGGGGGGACTAGGGACCTACAATGAGCAGTTCTTC | once | TRBJ2-1 | TRBD2 | TRBV5-4
CASSLALGGSEKLFF | TGTGCCAGCAGTTTGGCCCTGGGAGGGTCTGAAAAACTGTTTTTT | . | TRBJ1-4 | . | TRBV28
CASSYRDMNTGELFF | TGTGCCAGCAGTTACCGGGACATGAACACCGGGGAGCTGTTTTTT | . | TRBJ2-2 | . | TRBV6-2/TRBV6-3
CTSSQRIPNFNSPLHF | TGCACCAGCAGCCAACGAATTCCGAACTTCAATTCACCCCTCCACTTT | few | TRBJ1-6 | . | TRBV1
CASSLYVDGSTAGYTF | TGTGCCAGCAGTTTATATGTTGACGGGTCAACCGCTGGCTACACCTTC | . | TRBJ1-2 | . | TRBV27
CASSTRGGAPYNEQFF | TGTGCCAGCAGCACCCGGGGGGGGGCCCCCTACAATGAGCAGTTCTTC | . | TRBJ2-1 | . | TRBV21-1
CASSQRDRANIQYF | TGTGCCAGCAGCCAACGGGACAGAGCGAACATTCAGTACTTC | once | TRBJ2-4 | TRBD1 | TRBV3-1/TRBV3-2
CASRARTGNYGYTF | TGCGCCAGCAGAGCCCGGACGGGGAACTATGGCTACACCTTC | . | TRBJ1-2 | . | TRBV5-1
CASSELHIGGKLFF | TGTGCCAGCAGTGAACTCCATATAGGAGGAAAACTGTTTTTT | many | TRBJ1-4 | . | TRBV2
CASSLGGSSYEQYF | TGCGCCAGCAGCTTGGGTGGGAGCTCCTACGAGCAGTACTTC | . | TRBJ2-7 | . | TRBV5-1
CASSFSGTGRAEQYF | TGTGCCAGCAGCTTCTCCGGGACAGGGAGGGCTGAGCAGTACTTC | . | TRBJ2-7 | TRBD1 | TRBV9
CASSSTGLTEAFF | TGTGCCAGCAGCTCGACAGGGCTGACTGAAGCTTTCTTT | . | TRBJ1-1 | TRBD1 | TRBV6-5
CASSINAGTGYTQYF | TGTGCCAGCAGCATCAATGCGGGGACGGGATATACGCAGTATTTT | few | TRBJ2-3 | . | TRBV7-2
CASSQDTQGTQYF | TGCGCCAGCAGCCAAGACACCCAGGGGACCCAGTACTTC | few | TRBJ2-5 | . | TRBV4-3
CASSSPFTGHSNQPQHF | TGTGCCAGCAGTTCGCCATTCACGGGACATAGCAATCAGCCCCAGCATTTT | . | TRBJ1-5 | . | TRBV28
CASSMGWGNDEQYF | TGTGCCAGTAGTATGGGGTGGGGCAACGACGAGCAGTACTTC | . | TRBJ2-7 | . | TRBV19
CATRVGTSASPSTDTQYF | TGTGCCACCAGGGTCGGGACTAGCGCTTCTCCTAGCACAGATACGCAGTATTTT | . | TRBJ2-3 | TRBD2 | TRBV24-1
CSVIQGGASTDTQYF | TGCAGCGTTATCCAGGGTGGAGCTAGCACAGATACGCAGTATTTT | . | TRBJ2-3 | . | TRBV29-1
CASSPNRDRSYEQYF | TGTGCCAGCAGTCCAAACCGGGACAGATCCTACGAGCAGTACTTC | . | TRBJ2-7 | TRBD1 | TRBV28
CASSRQSRNNSPLHF | TGTGCCAGCAGCCGACAGTCAAGGAATAATTCACCCCTCCACTTT | . | TRBJ1-6 | . | TRBV5-4